This note documents a single T cell receptor (beta chain) sequence. This entry is derived from a study of blood T cell repertoires in COVID-19. Study overall: Samples came from the United States, Italy and Spain, spanning acute and convalescent COVID-19.

Authors' processing steps: Estimation of nucleated cell counts relied on the amplification of reference gene primers. Here immunoSEQ multiplex PCR was the method, and the copy in TCRdb shows in-frame clones only, minus some. The V and J calls and clone size come from that table; D and trimming were worked out from the DNA. The profile shows 90,000 or so clones, 89% of them singletons. The CDR3 has 11 amino acids. Germline V gives CDR1 SGHTA, CDR2 FQGNSA. With 5 bases removed from V and 4 bases from J, the gap between germline ends came to 3 bases. Sequenced material: peripheral blood. The chain carries TRBV7-2 and TRBJ2-1, with D uncertain. The sequence was collected from a woman aged 80 or over with active COVID-19. The CDR3 DNA reads as TGTGCCAGCAGCGAGTACAATGAGCAGTTCTTC. This translates into CASSEYNEQFF.